The sample holds a few counts of the clone carrying this TCR beta chain. The source of the sample is a study of T-cell reconstitution after alpha-beta-depleted transplantation in children. The CDR3 sequence is 16 residues long. Germline CDR1 and CDR2: SEHNR and FQNEAQ (reference sequence). V gave up 7 bases and J gave up 4 bases; unmatched junction bases: 7. Unique molecular identifiers featured in how the TCRbeta library was prepared. TCRdb redid the calling of the PCR reads with MiXCR, one entry per CDR3 protein. This table holds approximately 350,000 distinct CDR3 sequences, 10% found once. This TCR came from a human donor who donated a stem cell graft to a child with acute lymphoblastic leukemia. The chain carries TRBV7-9 and TRBJ2-2, with 12 bases aligning to TRBD1. This material consisted of PBMCs from the stem cell graft donor, taken from the stem cell graft. CDR3 coding DNA: TGTGCCAGCACCGGCGGGACAGGGGGCAGCACCGGGGAGCTGTTTTTT. Translation gives CASTGGTGGSTGELFF.